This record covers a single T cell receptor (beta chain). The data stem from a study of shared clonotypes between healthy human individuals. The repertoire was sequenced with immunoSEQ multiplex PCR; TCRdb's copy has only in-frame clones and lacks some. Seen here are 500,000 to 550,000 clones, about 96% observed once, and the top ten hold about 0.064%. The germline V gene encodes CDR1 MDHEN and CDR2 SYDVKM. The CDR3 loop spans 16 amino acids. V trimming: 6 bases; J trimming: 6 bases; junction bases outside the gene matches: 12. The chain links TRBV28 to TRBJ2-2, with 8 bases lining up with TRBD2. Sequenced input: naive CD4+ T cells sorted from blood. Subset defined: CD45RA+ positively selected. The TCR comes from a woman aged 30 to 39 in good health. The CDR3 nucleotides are TGTGCCAGCAGAACCGGGACTAGTGTTTCCCCCGGGGAGCTGTTTTTT. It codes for CASRTGTSVSPGELFF.